Listed below are T cell receptor beta chains from one sample, sequenced in a study of T cell responses to AZD1222 COVID-19 vaccine. Here immunoSEQ multiplex PCR was the method, and the copy in TCRdb shows in-frame clones only, minus some. Of 86,000 or so clones in the sample, around 90% were seen once. The input for sequencing was peripheral blood, taken on day 0 of AZD1222 vaccination. The receptors derive from an adult in good health. CDR3s include the opening cysteine and the closing phenylalanine or tryptophan. Each record gives: D gene, V gene, J gene, clone size, CDR3 protein, CDR3 DNA. A D gene is named only where the DNA matches it firmly. The size entry is marked missing in some rows and otherwise reads once, few, many or a size class.

>TRBD2|TRBV5-4|TRBJ2-1|few
CASSWGLLYNEQFF
TGTGCCAGCAGCTGGGGACTACTTTACAATGAGCAGTTCTTC
>-|TRBV28|TRBJ1-5|-
CASSTLGGVRPQHF
TGTGCCAGCAGTACCCTAGGGGGAGTGCGGCCCCAGCATTTT
>-|TRBV12-3/TRBV12-4|TRBJ1-3|-
CASSLYSGNTIYF
TGTGCCAGCAGTTTATACTCTGGAAACACCATATATTTT
>TRBD2|TRBV5-4|TRBJ2-3|-
CASTEGLAGLDTQYF
TGTGCCAGCACCGAGGGGCTAGCGGGACTAGATACGCAGTATTTT
>-|TRBV29-1|TRBJ2-2|-
CSVDRPGRTGELFF
TGCAGCGTTGATCGGCCAGGGAGGACCGGGGAGCTGTTTTTT
>TRBD2|TRBV9|TRBJ2-3|-
CASSVGGRFDTQYF
TGTGCCAGCAGCGTTGGCGGGAGATTCGATACGCAGTATTTT
>-|TRBV6-4|TRBJ2-2|-
CASSLIMGPTGELFF
TGTGCCAGCAGCCTCATCATGGGGCCCACCGGGGAGCTGTTTTTT
>-|TRBV19|TRBJ1-1|once
CASSVGLENTEAFF
TGTGCCAGTAGTGTCGGACTGGAAAACACTGAAGCTTTCTTT
>TRBD2|TRBV20-1|TRBJ2-3|-
CSASEGTSGGGTDTQYF
TGCAGTGCTAGTGAGGGGACTAGCGGGGGGGGCACAGATACGCAGTATTTT
>-|TRBV6-1|TRBJ2-3|-
CASSEVGAGTDTQYF
TGTGCCAGCAGTGAAGTGGGGGCTGGCACAGATACGCAGTATTTT
>-|TRBV4-1|TRBJ1-5|-
CASSLAGTAYSNQPQHF
TGCGCCAGCAGCCTCGCCGGGACGGCTTATAGCAATCAGCCCCAGCATTTT
>-|TRBV4-2|TRBJ1-5|-
CASSQEEDQPQHF
TGTGCCAGCAGCCAAGAGGAAGATCAGCCCCAGCATTTT
>TRBD1|TRBV5-1|TRBJ1-6|-
CASSTDRDPLHF
TGCGCCAGCAGCACGGACAGGGATCCCCTCCACTTT
>-|TRBV2|TRBJ2-4|-
CASQGSENIQYF
TGTGCCAGCCAGGGATCGGAAAACATTCAGTACTTC
>TRBD1|TRBV10-2|TRBJ1-2|-
CASREGQGSYGYTF
TGCGCCAGCAGAGAGGGACAGGGGAGCTATGGCTACACCTTC
>TRBD2|TRBV5-4|TRBJ2-3|-
CASSSIAGGYRDTQYF
TGTGCCAGCAGCTCGATAGCGGGGGGGTACCGGGATACGCAGTATTTT
>TRBD2|TRBV29-1|TRBJ2-1|-
CSVESAGVINEQFF
TGCAGCGTTGAATCAGCGGGAGTCATCAATGAGCAGTTCTTC